Listed below are T cell receptor beta chains from one sample, sequenced in a study of spatial heterogeneity in lung cancer. MiXCR, run by TCRdb on the 5' RACE reads, gives a single entry per CDR3 protein. The sample has more than 30,000 distinct CDR3 sequences; approximately 6.3% are singletons. The source was PBMCs, collected at surgery. The receptor set was obtained from a male donor with early-stage non-small cell lung cancer. Each CDR3 is given with its conserved first and last residue. Fields, in order: D gene, J gene, V gene, clone size, CDR3 DNA, CDR3 protein. D genes are given only for firm matches. Expanded clones are given a class, and other clones once, few, many or no size at all.

>-|TRBJ2-4|TRBV7-9|many
TGTGCCAGCAGCTTAGGAGTAAACATTCAGTACTTC
CASSLGVNIQYF
>-|TRBJ2-2|TRBV19|many
TGTGCCAGTAGTACTCAGGGATCCACCGGGGAGCTGTTTTTT
CASSTQGSTGELFF
>-|TRBJ1-3|TRBV11-2|-
TGTGCCAGTCGTACTGCCCGGGGGGCAAGAAACACCATATATTTT
CASRTARGARNTIYF
>-|TRBJ1-4|TRBV5-6|-
TGTGCCAGCAACGCGCCCCGCACGAGGGGACCGGGAAAACTGTTTTTT
CASNAPRTRGPGKLFF
>-|TRBJ1-2|TRBV6-6|many
TGTGCCAGCAGAAGGGGATCAAACTATGGCTACACCTTC
CASRRGSNYGYTF
>TRBD2|TRBJ2-1|TRBV28|many
TGTGCCAGCAGTTCGGGACTAGCGAGGAGCTCCTACAATGAGCAGTTCTTC
CASSSGLARSSYNEQFF
>-|TRBJ2-7|TRBV29-1|many
TGCAGCGTTGCAGAAGGTGGGGGCTACGAGCAGTACTTC
CSVAEGGGYEQYF
>TRBD1|TRBJ2-1|TRBV30|-
TGTGCCTGGAGTGGGCCCGGACAGGGAGTCTACAATGAGCAGTTCTTC
CAWSGPGQGVYNEQFF
>-|TRBJ2-6|TRBV4-1|many
TGCGCCAGCAGCCCGGCGCCGGCTGGGGCCAACGTCCTGACTTTC
CASSPAPAGANVLTF
>-|TRBJ2-2|TRBV5-1|few
TGCGCCAGCAGCCTAACAGGCCCTATAACAGGCGGGGAGCTGTTTTTT
CASSLTGPITGGELFF
>TRBD2|TRBJ2-2|TRBV5-1|many
TGCGCCAGCAGCTTCGCTGGCGGGGGGCGGACCGGGGAGCTGTTTTTT
CASSFAGGGRTGELFF
>-|TRBJ2-5|TRBV10-3|few
TGTGCCACTCGGCCGGGATCTAAAGAGACCCAGTACTTC
CATRPGSKETQYF
>-|TRBJ1-5|TRBV10-3|many
TGTGCCATCAAAAGCGACGCGGACAATCAGCCCCAGCATTTT
CAIKSDADNQPQHF
>-|TRBJ1-1|TRBV4-1|many
TGCGCCAGCAGCCAACCCCTCAGGGAACGGAGTAGAGAAGCTTTCTTT
CASSQPLRERSREAFF
>-|TRBJ1-2|TRBV18|-
TGTGCCAGTCGCCGTACTGGGGGACCGATCTATGGCTACACCTTC
CASRRTGGPIYGYTF
>-|TRBJ2-2|TRBV12-3/TRBV12-4|few
TGTGCCAGCAGTTTAGCGCAACAAACCGGGGAGCTGTTTTTT
CASSLAQQTGELFF
>-|TRBJ2-3|TRBV20-1|many
TGCAGTGCGCCGACACTGGACACGTCTAGCACAGATACGCAGTATTTT
CSAPTLDTSSTDTQYF
>-|TRBJ2-3|TRBV20-1|many
TGCAGTGGCTTGACTCCCCATACGCAGTATTTT
CSGLTPHTQYF
>TRBD1|TRBJ1-1|TRBV30|-
TGTGCCTGGAGTGTAGGGCAGGGGGGGACTGAAGCTTTCTTT
CAWSVGQGGTEAFF
>-|TRBJ1-2|TRBV27|many
TGTGCCAGCAGTCCCCCGGACCCGGGAGGACGAGGCTACACCTTC
CASSPPDPGGRGYTF
>TRBD1|TRBJ1-5|TRBV4-1|many
TGCGCCAGCAGCCAAGATGCCGGGGACAGGGTGAATCAGCCCCAGCATTTT
CASSQDAGDRVNQPQHF
>-|TRBJ2-1|TRBV10-3|many
TGTGCCATCAGTGCCCGCGAAATCGGCTCCTACAATGAGCAGTTCTTC
CAISAREIGSYNEQFF
>TRBD1|TRBJ2-3|TRBV6-2/TRBV6-3|many
TGTGCCAGCAGTATGGGACAGGCCACAGATACGCAGTATTTT
CASSMGQATDTQYF
>-|TRBJ1-1|TRBV30|many
TGTGCCTGGAGCAGGCTCGGACAAATGAACACTGAAGCTTTCTTT
CAWSRLGQMNTEAFF
>TRBD1|TRBJ1-2|TRBV4-1|-
TGCGCCAGCAGCCAAGTGGGGACAGACATCTATGGCTACACCTTC
CASSQVGTDIYGYTF
>TRBD1|TRBJ1-2|TRBV19|-
TGTGCCAGTAGAGCCGGGACAGGGGGCACCTATGGCTACACCTTC
CASRAGTGGTYGYTF
>-|TRBJ1-5|TRBV11-3|-
TGTGCCAGCAGCTTAGATTTTTTACAGCCCCAGCATTTT
CASSLDFLQPQHF
>-|TRBJ2-5|TRBV7-7|-
TGTGCTAGCAGCCCGCAGAAGGGTTACCAAGAGACCCAGTACTTC
CASSPQKGYQETQYF
>-|TRBJ1-5|TRBV15|many
TGTGCCACCAGCAGCACCATCCGGGACACCAATCAGCCCCAGCATTTT
CATSSTIRDTNQPQHF
>-|TRBJ2-7|TRBV5-4|few
TGTGCCAGCAGCCCAACGGGGATGGACGAGCAGTACTTC
CASSPTGMDEQYF
>-|TRBJ2-1|TRBV2|few
TGTGCCAGCAGTGCCAGGGAATATGAGCAGTTCTTC
CASSAREYEQFF
>-|TRBJ2-1|TRBV3-1|-
TGTGCCAGCAGCCAAGTTTGGTACAATGAGCAGTTCTTC
CASSQVWYNEQFF
>-|TRBJ1-5|TRBV7-2|many
TGTGCCAGCAGCCCTACAGTTGGGAATCAGCCCCAGCATTTT
CASSPTVGNQPQHF
>-|TRBJ1-6|TRBV20-1|many
TGCAGTGCTGCCCGGGGGAGCTCCTATAATTCACCCCTCCACTTT
CSAARGSSYNSPLHF
>TRBD1|TRBJ2-3|TRBV4-2|many
TGTGCCAGCAGCCAAGGGAAAGGGGGCCAGTCAGATACGCAGTATTTT
CASSQGKGGQSDTQYF
>TRBD1|TRBJ2-7|TRBV7-2|few
TGTGCCAGCAGCCCGAGACAGGGATGGTCCTACGAGCAGTACTTC
CASSPRQGWSYEQYF
>-|TRBJ1-4|TRBV6-5|few
TGTGCCAGCACCCTGGGGGGGGCGCAGGGGAATGAAAAACTGTTTTTT
CASTLGGAQGNEKLFF
>-|TRBJ1-1|TRBV6-2/TRBV6-3|many
TGTGCCAGCAGCCCCCAACAGGGAAGAACTGAAGCTTTCTTT
CASSPQQGRTEAFF
>-|TRBJ2-3|TRBV7-8|few
TGTGCCAGCAGAGCTAGAGTCAGGGTGACGGGTAGCACAGATACGCAGTATTTT
CASRARVRVTGSTDTQYF
>-|TRBJ1-3|TRBV7-8|-
TGTGCCAGCAGCTTAGCGAACATTCTCTCTGGAAACACCATATATTTT
CASSLANILSGNTIYF
>-|TRBJ2-7|TRBV20-1|-
TGCAGTGCTACCCTGAGCTCCTACGAGCAGTACTTC
CSATLSSYEQYF
>TRBD1|TRBJ2-1|TRBV7-9|many
TGTGCCAGCAGAAAAACCGGGACAGGGGGCTGGGATGAGCAGTTCTTC
CASRKTGTGGWDEQFF
>-|TRBJ2-5|TRBV18|many
TGTGCCAGCTCACCACTACAGGGCCAAGAGACCCAGTACTTC
CASSPLQGQETQYF
>TRBD1|TRBJ1-1|TRBV18|many
TGTGCCAGCTCACCCGCAGCGGGGGGACAGAGGAACACTGAAGCTTTCTTT
CASSPAAGGQRNTEAFF
>TRBD1|TRBJ1-2|TRBV20-1|many
TGCAGTGCTAGGACAGGGTACGGCTACACCTTC
CSARTGYGYTF
>TRBD1|TRBJ2-7|TRBV27|many
TGTGCCAGCAGTTGGACAGGGGGCGAGCAGTACTTC
CASSWTGGEQYF
>-|TRBJ2-3|TRBV20-1|many
TGCAGCTGGGACCGGGGGCTCTTAAGCACAGATACGCAGTATTTT
CSWDRGLLSTDTQYF
>TRBD2|TRBJ2-3|TRBV12-5|few
TGTGCTAGTGGTTTGGTCCTCACTAGCGGGGGCACAGATACGCAGTATTTT
CASGLVLTSGGTDTQYF
>TRBD2|TRBJ2-7|TRBV27|-
TGTGCCAGCAGTCCTTCGACTAGCGGGTGGTACGAGCAGTACTTC
CASSPSTSGWYEQYF
>TRBD1|TRBJ2-7|TRBV20-1|-
TGCATTGCTAGCAGGGGGTCCTACGAGCAGTACTTC
CIASRGSYEQYF
>TRBD1|TRBJ1-2|TRBV18|many
TGTGCCAGCTCACCGAGTAGGGACAGGTACTATGGCTACACCTTC
CASSPSRDRYYGYTF
>TRBD2|TRBJ2-7|TRBV5-1|many
TGCGCCAGCAGCTCCCCAGGGACTAGCGGGGGGGCTTACGAGCAGTACTTC
CASSSPGTSGGAYEQYF
>TRBD1|TRBJ2-1|TRBV7-9|-
TGTGCCAGCAGCAACAGGGGGACCCGATCGAATGAGCAGTTCTTC
CASSNRGTRSNEQFF
>TRBD1|TRBJ1-2|TRBV5-1|many
TGCGCCAGCAGCTCTAACAGGGGTGGCTATGGCTACACCTTC
CASSSNRGGYGYTF